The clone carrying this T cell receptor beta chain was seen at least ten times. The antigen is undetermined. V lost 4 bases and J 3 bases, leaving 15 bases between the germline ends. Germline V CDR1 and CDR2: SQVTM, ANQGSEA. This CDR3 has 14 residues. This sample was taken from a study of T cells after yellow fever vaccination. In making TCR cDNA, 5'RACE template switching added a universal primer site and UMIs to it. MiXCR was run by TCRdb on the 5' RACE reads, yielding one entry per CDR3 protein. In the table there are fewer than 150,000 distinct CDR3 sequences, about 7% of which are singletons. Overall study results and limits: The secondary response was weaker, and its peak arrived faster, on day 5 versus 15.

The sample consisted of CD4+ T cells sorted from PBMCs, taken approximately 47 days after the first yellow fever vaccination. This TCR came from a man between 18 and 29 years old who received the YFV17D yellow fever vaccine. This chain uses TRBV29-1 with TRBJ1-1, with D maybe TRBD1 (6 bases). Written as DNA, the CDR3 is TGCAGCGTTGGTCGTCTGAGGGGGGACACTGAAGCTTTCTTT. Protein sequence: CSVGRLRGDTEAFF.